This T cell receptor beta chain was profiled in a study of technical replicates of blood from a few donors. Using immunoSEQ multiplex PCR, the repertoire was profiled, and TCRdb retains in-frame clones only, with some absent. The table shows about 14,000 clones, with about four fifths occurring only once. The CDR3 length is 13 residues. Germline lookup yields CDR1 SQVTM and CDR2 ANQGSEA. V shed 2 bases, J shed 7 bases, and the junction held 6 bases outside the gene matches. This TCR was recovered from a human donor in good health. This chain joins TRBV29-1 and TRBJ1-2; 8 bases map to TRBD1. Specimen: PBMCs. The CDR3 coding sequence is TGCAGCGTTGAACGGGACAGGACGACTGGCTACACCTTC. Its protein is CSVERDRTTGYTF.